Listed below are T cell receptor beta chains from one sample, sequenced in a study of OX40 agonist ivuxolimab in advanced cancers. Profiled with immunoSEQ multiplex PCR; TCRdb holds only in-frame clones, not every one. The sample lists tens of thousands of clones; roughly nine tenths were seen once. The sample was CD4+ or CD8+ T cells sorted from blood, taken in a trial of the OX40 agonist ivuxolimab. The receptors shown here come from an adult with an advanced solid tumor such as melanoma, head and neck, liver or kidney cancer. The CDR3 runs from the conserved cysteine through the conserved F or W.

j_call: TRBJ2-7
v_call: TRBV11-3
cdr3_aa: CASRQGGVYEQYF

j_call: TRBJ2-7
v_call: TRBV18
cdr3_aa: CASSPLRSSYEQYF

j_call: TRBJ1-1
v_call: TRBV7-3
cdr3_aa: CASSSQGTNTEAFF

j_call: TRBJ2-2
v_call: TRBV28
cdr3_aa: CASSRETSGNTGELFF

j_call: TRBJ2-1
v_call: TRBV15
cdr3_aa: CATSRDTGRTYNEQFF

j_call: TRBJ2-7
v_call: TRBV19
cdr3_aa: CASSMQGNVYEQYF

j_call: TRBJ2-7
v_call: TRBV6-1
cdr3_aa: CASRTVQSEQYF

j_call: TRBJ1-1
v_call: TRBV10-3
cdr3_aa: CAISVGNTEAFF

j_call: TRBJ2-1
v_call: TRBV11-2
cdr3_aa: CASSPGSSGSWSSYNEQFF

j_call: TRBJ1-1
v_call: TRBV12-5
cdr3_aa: CASGPDQRNTEAFF

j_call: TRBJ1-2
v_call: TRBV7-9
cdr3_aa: CASSSTGFNYGYTF

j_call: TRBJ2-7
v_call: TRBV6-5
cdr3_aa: CASSYIGPMYEQYF

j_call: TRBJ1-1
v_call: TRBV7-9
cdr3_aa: CASSVRRGRAFF

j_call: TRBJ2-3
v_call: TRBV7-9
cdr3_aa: CASSSRGKGVEDTQYF

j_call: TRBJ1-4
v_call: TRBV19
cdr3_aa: CASSIARTGGEKLFF

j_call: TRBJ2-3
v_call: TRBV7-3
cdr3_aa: CASSLTPASEITDTQYF

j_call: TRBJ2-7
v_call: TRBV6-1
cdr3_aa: CASSVGQYEQYF

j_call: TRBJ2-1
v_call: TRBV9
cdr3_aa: CASSVGFLAYNEQFF

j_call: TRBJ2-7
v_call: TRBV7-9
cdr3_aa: CASSSSGRVRVYEQYF

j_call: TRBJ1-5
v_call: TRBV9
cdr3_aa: CASSYDEGNQPQHF

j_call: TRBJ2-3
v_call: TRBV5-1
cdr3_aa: CASSTGVGTDTQYF

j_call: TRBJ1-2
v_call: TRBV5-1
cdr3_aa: CASSLGRGQGDYGYTF

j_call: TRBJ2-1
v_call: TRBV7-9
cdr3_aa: CASSLDPLRLAGSYNEQFF

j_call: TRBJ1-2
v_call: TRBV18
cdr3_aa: CASSPAPDGRYGYTF

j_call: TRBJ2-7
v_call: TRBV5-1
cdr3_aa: CASSLDGLSYEQYF

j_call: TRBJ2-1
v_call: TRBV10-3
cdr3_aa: CATLDGGYNEQFF

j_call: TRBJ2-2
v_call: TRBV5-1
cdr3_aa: CASSRGLGGFNTGELFF

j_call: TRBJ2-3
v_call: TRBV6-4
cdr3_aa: CASSVTRTSTDTQYF

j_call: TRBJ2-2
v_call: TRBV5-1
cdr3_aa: CASSLAVTGELFF

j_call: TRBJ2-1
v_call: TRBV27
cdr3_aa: CASSSPLTSGYNEQFF

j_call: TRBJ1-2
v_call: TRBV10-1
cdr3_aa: CASIRLGVDYGYTF

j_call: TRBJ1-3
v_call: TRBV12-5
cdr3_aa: CASGTGNENTIYF